These T cell receptor beta chains were read from a single sample in a study of OX40 agonist ivuxolimab in advanced cancers. Measured with immunoSEQ multiplex PCR; TCRdb has only the in-frame clones, and not every one. The profile shows 80,000 to 100,000 clones, roughly 94% of them singletons. The starting material was CD4+ or CD8+ T cells sorted from blood, obtained in a trial of the OX40 agonist ivuxolimab. Receptors originate from an adult with an advanced solid tumor such as melanoma, head and neck, liver or kidney cancer. Both conserved end residues are part of each CDR3. A D gene is named only where the DNA matches it firmly. Clone size is given for some rows only: seen once, a few or many times, or a class if the clone is expanded.

cdr3_length: 14; v_call: TRBV15; clone_size: .; d_call: TRBD1; j_call: TRBJ2-7; cdr3_nt: TGTGCCACCAGCAGAGGACAGGGATCCTACGAGCAGTACTTC; cdr3_aa: CATSRGQGSYEQYF
cdr3_length: 15; v_call: TRBV11-3; clone_size: .; d_call: .; j_call: TRBJ1-3; cdr3_nt: TGTGCCAGCAGCTCAGACAGGAGTCCTGGAAACACCATATATTTT; cdr3_aa: CASSSDRSPGNTIYF
cdr3_length: 15; v_call: TRBV9; clone_size: .; d_call: .; j_call: TRBJ1-2; cdr3_nt: TGTGCCAGCAGCTCGCCCGGAGCCCTTAACTATGGCTACACCTTC; cdr3_aa: CASSSPGALNYGYTF
cdr3_length: 17; v_call: TRBV2; clone_size: .; d_call: TRBD2; j_call: TRBJ2-3; cdr3_nt: TGTGCCAGCAGTGAAAGGTTGGGACTAGCGGTCACAGATACGCAGTATTTT; cdr3_aa: CASSERLGLAVTDTQYF
cdr3_length: 12; v_call: TRBV5-8; clone_size: .; d_call: TRBD2; j_call: TRBJ2-1; cdr3_nt: TGTGCCAGCAGCTGGGGGGGGAATGAGCAGTTCTTC; cdr3_aa: CASSWGGNEQFF
cdr3_length: 15; v_call: TRBV5-4; clone_size: .; d_call: TRBD1; j_call: TRBJ1-5; cdr3_nt: TGTGCCAGCAGCTCCGGGACAGGGTGGGACCAGCCCCAGCATTTT; cdr3_aa: CASSSGTGWDQPQHF
cdr3_length: 14; v_call: TRBV28; clone_size: .; d_call: .; j_call: TRBJ2-7; cdr3_nt: TGTGCCAGCAGTTTAGATAGACCTACCTACGAGCAGTACTTC; cdr3_aa: CASSLDRPTYEQYF
cdr3_length: 15; v_call: TRBV6-5; clone_size: .; d_call: .; j_call: TRBJ2-7; cdr3_nt: TGTGCCAGCAGTTACTCGGGGCAGGGCTCCTACGAGCAGTACTTC; cdr3_aa: CASSYSGQGSYEQYF
cdr3_length: 15; v_call: TRBV4-3; clone_size: once; d_call: .; j_call: TRBJ1-5; cdr3_nt: TGCGCCAGCAGCCAAGGGCCGGGTGGCAATCAGCCCCAGCATTTT; cdr3_aa: CASSQGPGGNQPQHF
cdr3_length: 15; v_call: TRBV6-1; clone_size: once; d_call: TRBD1; j_call: TRBJ1-1; cdr3_nt: TGTGCCAGCACTAAGACCACAGGGGCGAACACTGAAGCTTTCTTT; cdr3_aa: CASTKTTGANTEAFF
cdr3_length: 11; v_call: TRBV5-8; clone_size: .; d_call: TRBD1; j_call: TRBJ2-5; cdr3_nt: TGTGCCAGCAGCTTGTGGGACAGAGGCGACTTC; cdr3_aa: CASSLWDRGDF
cdr3_length: 14; v_call: TRBV5-1; clone_size: .; d_call: .; j_call: TRBJ2-7; cdr3_nt: TGCGCCAGCAGCTCCCGGGTGGATTCCTACGAGCAGTACTTC; cdr3_aa: CASSSRVDSYEQYF
cdr3_length: 13; v_call: TRBV7-2; clone_size: .; d_call: .; j_call: TRBJ2-7; cdr3_nt: TGTGCCAGCAGCTCAACAGGAATGGCCGAGCAGTACTTC; cdr3_aa: CASSSTGMAEQYF
cdr3_length: 10; v_call: TRBV20-1; clone_size: .; d_call: .; j_call: TRBJ2-5; cdr3_nt: TGCAGTGGCGAGAGGGAGACCCAGTACTTC; cdr3_aa: CSGERETQYF
cdr3_length: 14; v_call: TRBV11-2; clone_size: .; d_call: .; j_call: TRBJ1-2; cdr3_nt: TGTGCCAGCAGCCCCCCGGACAGTCACTATGGCTACACCTTC; cdr3_aa: CASSPPDSHYGYTF
cdr3_length: 12; v_call: TRBV6-5; clone_size: .; d_call: .; j_call: TRBJ2-3; cdr3_nt: TGTGCCAGCAGGTCGCCCACAGATACGCAGTATTTT; cdr3_aa: CASRSPTDTQYF
cdr3_length: 12; v_call: TRBV29-1; clone_size: .; d_call: .; j_call: TRBJ1-2; cdr3_nt: TGCAGCGTTGAAGATCCCTCCTATGGCTACACCTTC; cdr3_aa: CSVEDPSYGYTF
cdr3_length: 16; v_call: TRBV19; clone_size: .; d_call: TRBD1; j_call: TRBJ1-5; cdr3_nt: TGTGCCAGTAGTCAACCGGGACAGGGATTTAGACAGCCCCAGCATTTT; cdr3_aa: CASSQPGQGFRQPQHF
cdr3_length: 15; v_call: TRBV18; clone_size: .; d_call: TRBD1; j_call: TRBJ2-7; cdr3_nt: TGTGCCAGCTCACCCTCCGGGACAGATAACTACGAGCAGTACTTC; cdr3_aa: CASSPSGTDNYEQYF
cdr3_length: 11; v_call: TRBV6-1; clone_size: .; d_call: TRBD1; j_call: TRBJ1-2; cdr3_nt: TGTGCCAGCGACAGGGACTATGGCTACACCTTC; cdr3_aa: CASDRDYGYTF
cdr3_length: 13; v_call: TRBV5-4; clone_size: .; d_call: TRBD1; j_call: TRBJ1-2; cdr3_nt: TGTGCCAGCAGCTTCAGGGGGGCGGAGGGCTACACCTTC; cdr3_aa: CASSFRGAEGYTF
cdr3_length: 16; v_call: TRBV7-9; clone_size: .; d_call: .; j_call: TRBJ2-3; cdr3_nt: TGTGCCAGCAGCCCTAATGCGGCCATTGGCACAGATACGCAGTATTTT; cdr3_aa: CASSPNAAIGTDTQYF
cdr3_length: 17; v_call: TRBV5-4; clone_size: few; d_call: .; j_call: TRBJ1-5; cdr3_nt: TGTGCCAGCAGCTTTGGCTCCCCTTTGGCGGGCAATCAGCCCCAGCATTTT; cdr3_aa: CASSFGSPLAGNQPQHF
cdr3_length: 13; v_call: TRBV7-2; clone_size: .; d_call: .; j_call: TRBJ2-7; cdr3_nt: TGTGCCAGCAACAACAGGGAGGACTACGAGCAGTACTTC; cdr3_aa: CASNNREDYEQYF
cdr3_length: 14; v_call: TRBV2; clone_size: few; d_call: TRBD1; j_call: TRBJ1-2; cdr3_nt: TGTGCCAGCAGTCTGGACAGGGATTCCGGTGGCTACACCTTC; cdr3_aa: CASSLDRDSGGYTF
cdr3_length: 11; v_call: TRBV7-2; clone_size: .; d_call: .; j_call: TRBJ2-7; cdr3_nt: TGTGCCAGCAGTACAGGGTCCGAGCAGTACTTC; cdr3_aa: CASSTGSEQYF
cdr3_length: 14; v_call: TRBV19; clone_size: once; d_call: .; j_call: TRBJ1-3; cdr3_nt: TGTGCCAGGCGGAGACAGCTGTCTGGAAACACCATATATTTT; cdr3_aa: CARRRQLSGNTIYF
cdr3_length: 19; v_call: TRBV15; clone_size: .; d_call: TRBD2; j_call: TRBJ2-5; cdr3_nt: TGTGCCACCAGCAGAGATCGGAGGCTAGCGGGAGGCCCGAGGGAGACCCAGTACTTC; cdr3_aa: CATSRDRRLAGGPRETQYF
cdr3_length: 11; v_call: TRBV5-1; clone_size: .; d_call: .; j_call: TRBJ1-1; cdr3_nt: TGCGCCAGCAGCCTGGGCGCTGAAGCTTTCTTT; cdr3_aa: CASSLGAEAFF
cdr3_length: 15; v_call: TRBV5-6; clone_size: .; d_call: .; j_call: TRBJ1-1; cdr3_nt: TGTGCCAGCAGCCTAATAACAGGGCTGAACACTGAAGCTTTCTTT; cdr3_aa: CASSLITGLNTEAFF
cdr3_length: 13; v_call: TRBV11-2; clone_size: .; d_call: .; j_call: TRBJ1-1; cdr3_nt: TGTGCCAGCAGCACGCAAGGGAACACTGAAGCTTTCTTT; cdr3_aa: CASSTQGNTEAFF
cdr3_length: 16; v_call: TRBV14; clone_size: few; d_call: .; j_call: TRBJ1-2; cdr3_nt: TGTGCCAGCAGCCAAGATCGGGCACCAGCTAACTATGGCTACACCTTC; cdr3_aa: CASSQDRAPANYGYTF
cdr3_length: 18; v_call: TRBV11-2; clone_size: .; d_call: TRBD1; j_call: TRBJ2-6; cdr3_nt: TGTGCCAGCAGACAACCGGGACAGGTATCTCCTGGGGCCAACGTCCTGACTTTC; cdr3_aa: CASRQPGQVSPGANVLTF
cdr3_length: 14; v_call: TRBV7-2; clone_size: .; d_call: TRBD1; j_call: TRBJ1-4; cdr3_nt: TGTGCCAGCAGCCCGGACAGGGCAAATGAAAAACTGTTTTTT; cdr3_aa: CASSPDRANEKLFF
cdr3_length: 13; v_call: TRBV7-2; clone_size: .; d_call: .; j_call: TRBJ1-1; cdr3_nt: TGTGCCAGCGGTCCTGGATTGAACACTGAAGCTTTCTTT; cdr3_aa: CASGPGLNTEAFF
cdr3_length: 14; v_call: TRBV7-2; clone_size: .; d_call: .; j_call: TRBJ1-2; cdr3_nt: TGTGCCAGCAGCTCAGGGGTGGCTAACTATGGCTACACCTTC; cdr3_aa: CASSSGVANYGYTF
cdr3_length: 15; v_call: TRBV7-2; clone_size: .; d_call: TRBD1; j_call: TRBJ1-4; cdr3_nt: TGTGCCAGCAGCTTAGCAGGGACAGGGAATGAAAAACTGTTTTTT; cdr3_aa: CASSLAGTGNEKLFF
cdr3_length: 12; v_call: TRBV5-6; clone_size: few; d_call: .; j_call: TRBJ2-5; cdr3_nt: TGTGCCAGCAGCATACCACAAGAGACCCAGTACTTC; cdr3_aa: CASSIPQETQYF
cdr3_length: 14; v_call: TRBV2; clone_size: few; d_call: .; j_call: TRBJ1-3; cdr3_nt: TGTGCCAGCAGTGAACCACGCTCTGGAAACACCATATATTTT; cdr3_aa: CASSEPRSGNTIYF
cdr3_length: 11; v_call: TRBV6-5; clone_size: .; d_call: .; j_call: TRBJ1-3; cdr3_nt: TGTGCCAGCAGCCGGGGAAACACCATATATTTT; cdr3_aa: CASSRGNTIYF
cdr3_length: 12; v_call: TRBV5-6; clone_size: .; d_call: .; j_call: TRBJ2-7; cdr3_nt: TGTGCCAGCAGCTTTCAATTTCAGGGTCTGTACTTC; cdr3_aa: CASSFQFQGLYF
cdr3_length: 16; v_call: TRBV5-6; clone_size: .; d_call: TRBD1; j_call: TRBJ2-7; cdr3_nt: TGTGCCAGCAGCTCGGGCGGGTGGGGACAGGTCTACGAGCAGTACTTC; cdr3_aa: CASSSGGWGQVYEQYF
cdr3_length: 16; v_call: TRBV18; clone_size: .; d_call: .; j_call: TRBJ1-5; cdr3_nt: TGTGCCAGCTCACCACAATGGGGAACTCGGGAGCAGCCCCAGCATTTT; cdr3_aa: CASSPQWGTREQPQHF
cdr3_length: 14; v_call: TRBV14; clone_size: once; d_call: .; j_call: TRBJ1-2; cdr3_nt: TGTGCCAGCAGCCAAGATGTCGGGGGCTATGGCTACACCTTC; cdr3_aa: CASSQDVGGYGYTF
cdr3_length: 14; v_call: TRBV6-5; clone_size: .; d_call: TRBD2; j_call: TRBJ2-1; cdr3_nt: TGTGCCAGCAGTCGGAGGGCTAGCGGAGGCGAGCAGTTCTTC; cdr3_aa: CASSRRASGGEQFF
cdr3_length: 13; v_call: TRBV18; clone_size: few; d_call: .; j_call: TRBJ1-2; cdr3_nt: TGTGCCAGCTCACACCCAGGGATTGGTGGCTACACCTTC; cdr3_aa: CASSHPGIGGYTF
cdr3_length: 18; v_call: TRBV9; clone_size: .; d_call: TRBD2; j_call: TRBJ2-2; cdr3_nt: TGTGCCAGCAGCGTAGGACTAGCGCGATGGGGAGACACCGGGGAGCTGTTTTTT; cdr3_aa: CASSVGLARWGDTGELFF
cdr3_length: 14; v_call: TRBV10-3; clone_size: .; d_call: .; j_call: TRBJ1-4; cdr3_nt: TGTGCCATCAGTCAGACAGCTACTAATGAAAAACTGTTTTTT; cdr3_aa: CAISQTATNEKLFF
cdr3_length: 17; v_call: TRBV12-5; clone_size: .; d_call: TRBD1; j_call: TRBJ1-6; cdr3_nt: TGTGCTAGTGGTCTATCCTCCGGGACAGCCTTGGGGTCACCCCTCCACTTT; cdr3_aa: CASGLSSGTALGSPLHF
cdr3_length: 17; v_call: TRBV5-4; clone_size: .; d_call: TRBD2; j_call: TRBJ2-2; cdr3_nt: TGTGCCAGCAGCTCAGGGACTAGCGGGATAGTTCCCGGGGAGCTGTTTTTT; cdr3_aa: CASSSGTSGIVPGELFF
cdr3_length: 12; v_call: TRBV28; clone_size: .; d_call: .; j_call: TRBJ2-7; cdr3_nt: TGTGCCAGCAGTTTAATGGGGTACGAGCAGTACTTC; cdr3_aa: CASSLMGYEQYF
cdr3_length: 14; v_call: TRBV9; clone_size: .; d_call: .; j_call: TRBJ1-2; cdr3_nt: TGTGCCAGCAGCGTAGGGAGAGGGGAGCGTGGCTACACCTTC; cdr3_aa: CASSVGRGERGYTF
cdr3_length: 13; v_call: TRBV5-1; clone_size: .; d_call: .; j_call: TRBJ1-1; cdr3_nt: TGCGCCAGCAGCTTGGAGCAGGATCTTGAAGCTTTCTTT; cdr3_aa: CASSLEQDLEAFF
cdr3_length: 18; v_call: TRBV30; clone_size: .; d_call: .; j_call: TRBJ1-2; cdr3_nt: TGTGCCTGGAGTGTTCTCCGGAGGGCCGCCCCTCTTAACTATGGCTACACCTTC; cdr3_aa: CAWSVLRRAAPLNYGYTF
cdr3_length: 13; v_call: TRBV11-3; clone_size: .; d_call: .; j_call: TRBJ2-3; cdr3_nt: TGTGCCAGCAGCTTACGGGCCACAGATACGCAGTATTTT; cdr3_aa: CASSLRATDTQYF
cdr3_length: 16; v_call: TRBV10-3; clone_size: once; d_call: .; j_call: TRBJ2-5; cdr3_nt: TGTGCCATCAGTGAGTCTCTGGGGGGGGGCCAGGAGACCCAGTACTTC; cdr3_aa: CAISESLGGGQETQYF
cdr3_length: 19; v_call: TRBV18; clone_size: .; d_call: TRBD2; j_call: TRBJ2-2; cdr3_nt: TGTGCCAGCTCACCACCCCTAACCCCGGGACTAGCGTTCATCGGGGAGCTGTTTTTT; cdr3_aa: CASSPPLTPGLAFIGELFF
cdr3_length: 14; v_call: TRBV6-4; clone_size: .; d_call: .; j_call: TRBJ1-6; cdr3_nt: TGTGCCGGTCTACAGGGTGTAAACAATTCACCCCTCCACTTT; cdr3_aa: CAGLQGVNNSPLHF
cdr3_length: 14; v_call: TRBV10-3; clone_size: .; d_call: TRBD2; j_call: TRBJ2-3; cdr3_nt: TGTGCCATCAGCCGACTAGCGACGGGGGATACGCAGTATTTT; cdr3_aa: CAISRLATGDTQYF
cdr3_length: 14; v_call: TRBV5-1; clone_size: few; d_call: .; j_call: TRBJ1-5; cdr3_nt: TGCGCCAGCAGCTTGACCGGGGGTCGGCAGCCCCAGCATTTT; cdr3_aa: CASSLTGGRQPQHF